This T cell receptor (beta chain) was recorded in a study of blood T cell repertoires in COVID-19. Study-wide context: COVID-19 samples, acute and convalescent, were from the United States, Italy and Spain. T cells, B-cell-depleted T cells, or PBMCs supplied cDNA or gDNA.

Libraries were prepared by immunoSEQ multiplex PCR; TCRdb keeps only in-frame clonotypes and omits some of them. The repertoire holds approximately 300,000 clones, with around 88% as singletons. CDR3 size: 13 residues. Trimming removed 7 bases from V and 5 bases from J, with 13 bases in between. The V gene's germline CDR1 is SGHTA and CDR2 FQGTGA. This chain links TRBV7-3 with TRBJ2-3; D gene uncertain. The receptor's source is a woman aged 45-65 years with acute or convalescent COVID-19. Sequenced sample: peripheral blood. The CDR3 is CASTADPEDTQYF. Written as DNA, the CDR3 is TGTGCCAGCACCGCAGATCCCGAAGATACGCAGTATTTT. Supplemented by reference TRBV7-3 and TRBJ2-3, the full variable domain reads GAGVSQTPSNKVTEKGKYVELRCDPISGHTALYWYRQSLGQGPEFLIYFQGTGAADDSGLPNDRFFAVRPEGSVSTLKIQRTERGDSAVYLCASTADPEDTQYFGPGTRLTVL.